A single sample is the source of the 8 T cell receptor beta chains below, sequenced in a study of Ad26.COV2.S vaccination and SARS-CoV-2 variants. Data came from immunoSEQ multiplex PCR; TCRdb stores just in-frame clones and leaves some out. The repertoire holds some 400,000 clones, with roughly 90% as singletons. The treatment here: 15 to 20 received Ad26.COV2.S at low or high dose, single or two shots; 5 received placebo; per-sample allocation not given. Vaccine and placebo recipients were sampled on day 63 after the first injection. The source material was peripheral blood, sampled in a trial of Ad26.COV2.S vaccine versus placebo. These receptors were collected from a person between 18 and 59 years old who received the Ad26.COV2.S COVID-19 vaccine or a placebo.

CDR3 residues: CASRKAGELFF. In DNA form, the CDR3 reads TGTGCCAGCAGAAAGGCAGGGGAGCTGTTTTTT. The J gene is TRBJ2-2, the V gene TRBV12-3 or TRBV12-4; D gene unclear. The CDR3 length is 11 residues. V was clipped by 6 bases and J by 8 bases, with 7 bases between them.

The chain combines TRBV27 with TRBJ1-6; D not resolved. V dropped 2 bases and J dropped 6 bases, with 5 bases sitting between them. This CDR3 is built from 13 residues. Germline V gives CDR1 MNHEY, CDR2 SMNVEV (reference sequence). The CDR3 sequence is CASSLKRNSPLHF. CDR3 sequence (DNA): TGTGCCAGCAGTTTAAAACGTAATTCACCCCTCCACTTT.

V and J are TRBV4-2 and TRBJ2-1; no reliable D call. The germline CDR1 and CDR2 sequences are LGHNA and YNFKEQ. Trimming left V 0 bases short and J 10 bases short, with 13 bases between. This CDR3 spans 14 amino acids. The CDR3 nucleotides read TGTGCCAGCAGCCAAGACTTTGATCAGGCCGAGCAGTTCTTC. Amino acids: CASSQDFDQAEQFF.

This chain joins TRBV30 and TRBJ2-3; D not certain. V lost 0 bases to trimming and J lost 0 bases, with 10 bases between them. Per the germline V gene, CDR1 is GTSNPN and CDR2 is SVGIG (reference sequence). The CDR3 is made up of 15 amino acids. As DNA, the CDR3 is TGTGCCTGGAGTGTACGGTCGGATAGCACAGATACGCAGTATTTT. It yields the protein CAWSVRSDSTDTQYF.

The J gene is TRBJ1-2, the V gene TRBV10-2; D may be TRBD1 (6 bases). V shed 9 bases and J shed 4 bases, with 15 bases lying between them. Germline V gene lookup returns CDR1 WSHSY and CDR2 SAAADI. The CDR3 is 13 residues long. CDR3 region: CASKTRDTYGYTF. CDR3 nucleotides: TGCGCCAGTAAAACCCGGGACACCTATGGCTACACCTTC.

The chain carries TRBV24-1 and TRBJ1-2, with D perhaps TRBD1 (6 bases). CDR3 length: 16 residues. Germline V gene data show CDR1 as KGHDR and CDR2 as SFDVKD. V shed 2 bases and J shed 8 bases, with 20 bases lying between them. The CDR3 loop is CATSDSPEQGGSGYTF. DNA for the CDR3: TGTGCCACCAGTGATTCTCCTGAACAGGGAGGGAGCGGCTACACCTTC.

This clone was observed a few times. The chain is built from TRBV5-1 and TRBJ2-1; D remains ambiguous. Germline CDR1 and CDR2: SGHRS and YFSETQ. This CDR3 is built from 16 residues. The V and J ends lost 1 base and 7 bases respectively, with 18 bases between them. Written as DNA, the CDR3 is TGCGCCAGCAGCTTGTCTGGTGGGAATGTAAGGAATGAGCAGTTCTTC. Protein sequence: CASSLSGGNVRNEQFF.

The CDR3 DNA reads TGTGCCAGCAGCCAAGATCAGGGCGAGCAGTACTTC. Translating it yields CASSQDQGEQYF. The chain links TRBV4-2 to TRBJ2-7; tentative D call: TRBD1 (5 bases). Trimming pared 0 bases from V and 6 bases from J, leaving 6 bases between. Germline V gives CDR1 LGHNA, CDR2 YNFKEQ. The CDR3 length is 12 residues.